This T cell receptor (beta chain) was identified during a study of CD8 T cells in ankylosing spondylitis. This clonotype was seen more than once but under ten times. For TCR beta, libraries came from quantitative 5'-RACE with molecular barcodes. TCRdb reprocessed the 5' RACE reads with MiXCR, giving one entry per CDR3 protein. The data show about 36,000 distinct CDR3 sequences, about 6% seen once. V trimming: 0 bases; J trimming: 6 bases; junction bases outside the gene matches: 25. Germline CDR1 is SGHAT and CDR2 is FQDESV (reference sequence). CDR3 length equals 21 residues. Sequenced sample: blood, either unsorted or a sorted T cell fraction (not recorded which). V usage is TRBV11-1 and J usage is TRBJ1-2; TRBD1 agrees at 7 bases. The sequence derives from a male donor with ankylosing spondylitis or in good health (not recorded which). The CDR3 coding sequence is TGTGCCAGCAGCTTAGCATGGGACGGACCCGAACATCAGGGGGGACCAGATGGCTACACCTTC. This codes for CASSLAWDGPEHQGGPDGYTF. The full variable domain, with the rest looked up from reference TRBV11-1 and TRBJ1-2, is EAEVAQSPRYKITEKSQAVAFWCDPISGHATLYWYRQILGQGPELLVQFQDESVVDDSQLPKDRFSAERLKGVDSTLKIQPAELGDSAMYLCASSLAWDGPEHQGGPDGYTFGSGTRLTVV.